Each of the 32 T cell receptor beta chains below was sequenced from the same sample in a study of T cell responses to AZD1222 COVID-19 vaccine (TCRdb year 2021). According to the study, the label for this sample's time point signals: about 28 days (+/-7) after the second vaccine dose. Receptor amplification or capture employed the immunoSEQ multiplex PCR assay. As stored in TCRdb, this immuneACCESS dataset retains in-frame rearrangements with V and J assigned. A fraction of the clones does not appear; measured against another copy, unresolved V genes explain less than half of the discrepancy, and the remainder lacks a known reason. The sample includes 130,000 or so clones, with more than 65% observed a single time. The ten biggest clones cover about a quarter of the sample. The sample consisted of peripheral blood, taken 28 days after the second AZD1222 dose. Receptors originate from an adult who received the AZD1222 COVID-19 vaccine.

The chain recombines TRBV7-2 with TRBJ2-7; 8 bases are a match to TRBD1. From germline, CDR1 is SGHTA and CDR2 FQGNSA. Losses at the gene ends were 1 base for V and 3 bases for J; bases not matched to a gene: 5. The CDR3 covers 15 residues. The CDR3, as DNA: TGTGCCAGCAGCTTAGGTGGGACAGGTAACTACGAGCAGTACTTC. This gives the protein CASSLGGTGNYEQYF.

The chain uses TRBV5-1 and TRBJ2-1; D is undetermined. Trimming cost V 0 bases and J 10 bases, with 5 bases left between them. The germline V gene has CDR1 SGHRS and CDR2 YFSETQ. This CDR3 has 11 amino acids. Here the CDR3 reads CASSLGREQFF. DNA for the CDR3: TGCGCCAGCAGCTTGGGAAGGGAGCAGTTCTTC.

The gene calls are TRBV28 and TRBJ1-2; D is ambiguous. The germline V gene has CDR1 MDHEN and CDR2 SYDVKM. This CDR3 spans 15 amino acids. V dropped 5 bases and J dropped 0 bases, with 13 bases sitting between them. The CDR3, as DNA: TGTGCCAGCAGTCATGGACGGGTAGCTAACTATGGCTACACCTTC. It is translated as CASSHGRVANYGYTF.

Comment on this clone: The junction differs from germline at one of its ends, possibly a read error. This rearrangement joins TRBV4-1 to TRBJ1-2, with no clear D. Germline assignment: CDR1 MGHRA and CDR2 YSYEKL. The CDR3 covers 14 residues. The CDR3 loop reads CASSQAQILAGVGF. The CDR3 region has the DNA TGCGCCAGCAGCCAAGCCCAGATCCTCGCTGGCGTCGGCTTC.

CDR3 protein: CASSNYEQYF. CDR3 DNA: TGTGCCAGCAGTAACTACGAGCAGTACTTC. The chain employs TRBV2 and TRBJ2-7; D gene unclear. This CDR3 comprises 10 residues. V was trimmed by 5 bases and J by 3 bases, leaving 2 bases between them. From germline, CDR1 is SNHLY and CDR2 FYNNEI.

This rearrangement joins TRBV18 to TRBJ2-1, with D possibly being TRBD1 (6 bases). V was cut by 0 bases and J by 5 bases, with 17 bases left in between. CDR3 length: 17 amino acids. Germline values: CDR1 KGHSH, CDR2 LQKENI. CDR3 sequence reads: CASSPPQVTGSNNEQFF. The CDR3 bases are TGTGCCAGCTCACCACCGCAGGTCACAGGGTCAAACAATGAGCAGTTCTTC.

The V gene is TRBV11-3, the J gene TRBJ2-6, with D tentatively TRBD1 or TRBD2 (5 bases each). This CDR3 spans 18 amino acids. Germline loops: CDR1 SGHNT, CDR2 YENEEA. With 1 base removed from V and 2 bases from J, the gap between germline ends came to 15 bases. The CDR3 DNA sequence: TGTGCCAGCAGCTTAGGCCGTTGGGACGGGCCTGGGGCCAACGTCCTGACTTTC. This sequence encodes CASSLGRWDGPGANVLTF. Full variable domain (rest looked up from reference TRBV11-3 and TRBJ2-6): EAGVVQSPRYKIIEKKQPVAFWCNPISGHNTLYWYLQNLGQGPELLIRYENEEAVDDSQLPKDRFSAERLKGVDSTLKIQPAELGDSAVYLCASSLGRWDGPGANVLTFGAGSRLTVL.

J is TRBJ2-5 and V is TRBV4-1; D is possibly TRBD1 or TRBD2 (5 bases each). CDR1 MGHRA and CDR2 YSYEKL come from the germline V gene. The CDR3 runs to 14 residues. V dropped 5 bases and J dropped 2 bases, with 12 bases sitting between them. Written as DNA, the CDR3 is TGCGCCAGCAGCATGGGACGAGCGCAAGAGACCCAGTACTTC. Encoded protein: CASSMGRAQETQYF.

The CDR3 region has the DNA TGTGCCAGCAGCTCATTGACAGGGTTTAACGAGAACACTGAAGCTTTCTTT. It codes for CASSSLTGFNENTEAFF. V usage is TRBV13 and J usage is TRBJ1-1, with 7 bases lining up with TRBD1. This CDR3 has 17 residues. V was clipped by 4 bases and J by 1 base; unmatched bases: 12. Germline V gene data show CDR1 as PRHDT and CDR2 as FYEKMQ (reference sequence). Complete variable domain (other parts from reference TRBV13 and TRBJ1-1): AAGVIQSPRHLIKEKRETATLKCYPIPRHDTVYWYQQGPGQDPQFLISFYEKMQSDKGSIPDRFSAQQFSDYHSELNMSSLELGDSALYFCASSSLTGFNENTEAFFGQGTRLTVV.

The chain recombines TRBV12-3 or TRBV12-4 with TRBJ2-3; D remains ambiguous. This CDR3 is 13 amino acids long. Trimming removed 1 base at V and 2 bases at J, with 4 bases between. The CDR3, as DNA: TGTGCCAGCAGTTTAGGCCCCACAGATACGCAGTATTTT. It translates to CASSLGPTDTQYF.

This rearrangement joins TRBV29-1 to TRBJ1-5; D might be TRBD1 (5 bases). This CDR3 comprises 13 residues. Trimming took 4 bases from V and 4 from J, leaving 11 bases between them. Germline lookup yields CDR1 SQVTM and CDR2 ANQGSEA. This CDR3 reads CSVGGMGNQPQHF. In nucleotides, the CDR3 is TGCAGCGTTGGGGGCATGGGAAATCAGCCCCAGCATTTT.

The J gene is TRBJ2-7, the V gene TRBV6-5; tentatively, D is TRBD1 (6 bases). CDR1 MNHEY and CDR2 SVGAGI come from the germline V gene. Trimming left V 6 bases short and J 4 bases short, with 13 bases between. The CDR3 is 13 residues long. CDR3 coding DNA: TGTGCCAGCAGCCAGGGGATATGGTACGAGCAGTACTTC. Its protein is CASSQGIWYEQYF.

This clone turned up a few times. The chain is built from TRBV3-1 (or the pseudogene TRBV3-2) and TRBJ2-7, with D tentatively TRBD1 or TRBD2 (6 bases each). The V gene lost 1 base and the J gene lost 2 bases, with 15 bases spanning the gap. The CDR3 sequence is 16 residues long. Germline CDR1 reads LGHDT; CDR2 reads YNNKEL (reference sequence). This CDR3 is CASSQVGGPPPYEQYF. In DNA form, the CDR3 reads TGTGCCAGCAGCCAAGTTGGGGGGCCCCCCCCCTACGAGCAGTACTTC.

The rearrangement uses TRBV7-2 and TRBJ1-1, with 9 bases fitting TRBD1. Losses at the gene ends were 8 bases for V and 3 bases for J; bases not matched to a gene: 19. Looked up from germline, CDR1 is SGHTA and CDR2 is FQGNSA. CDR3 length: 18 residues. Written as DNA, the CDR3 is TGTGCCAGCTGGAGGGGGGGCGGACAGGGGACGGCGGACACTGAAGCTTTCTTT. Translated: CASWRGGGQGTADTEAFF.

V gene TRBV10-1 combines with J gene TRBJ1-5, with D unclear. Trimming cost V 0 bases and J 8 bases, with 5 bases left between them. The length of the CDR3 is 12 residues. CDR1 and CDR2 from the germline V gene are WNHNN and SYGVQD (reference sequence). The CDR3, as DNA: TGCGCCAGCAGTGAGTCTACGGAGCCCCAGCATTTT. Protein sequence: CASSESTEPQHF.

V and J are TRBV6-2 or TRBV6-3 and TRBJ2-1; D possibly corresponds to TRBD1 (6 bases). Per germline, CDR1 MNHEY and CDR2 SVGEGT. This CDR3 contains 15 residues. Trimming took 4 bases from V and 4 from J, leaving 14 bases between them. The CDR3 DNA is TGTGCCAGCAGTTGGGCCAGGGGACCGTACAATGAGCAGTTCTTC. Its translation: CASSWARGPYNEQFF.

The CDR3: CASSPRTRFEQFF. The CDR3 DNA sequence: TGCGCCAGCAGTCCTCGGACCCGATTTGAGCAGTTCTTC. The chain is built from TRBV10-2 and TRBJ2-1, with no clear D. The CDR3 loop spans 13 amino acids. The germline gives CDR1 WSHSY, CDR2 SAAADI. The V gene lost 5 bases and the J gene lost 9 bases, with 14 bases spanning the gap.

CDR3: CASSLYLGRQGPGNTIYF. The CDR3 DNA sequence: TGTGCCAGCAGCTTATATTTGGGCAGACAGGGACCTGGAAACACCATATATTTT. This chain uses TRBV7-9 with TRBJ1-3, with 7 bases aligning to TRBD1. The CDR3 runs 18 residues. With V trimmed by 2 bases and J by 2 bases, 12 bases remained unmatched. Per germline, CDR1 SEHNR and CDR2 FQNEAQ (reference sequence).

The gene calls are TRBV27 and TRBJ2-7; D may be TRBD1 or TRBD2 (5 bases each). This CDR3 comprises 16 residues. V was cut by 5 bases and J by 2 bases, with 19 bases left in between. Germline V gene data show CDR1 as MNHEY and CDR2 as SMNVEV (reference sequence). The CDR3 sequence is CASSPIGTDPTYEQYF. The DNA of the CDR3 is TGTGCCAGCAGTCCCATAGGGACGGATCCTACCTACGAGCAGTACTTC.

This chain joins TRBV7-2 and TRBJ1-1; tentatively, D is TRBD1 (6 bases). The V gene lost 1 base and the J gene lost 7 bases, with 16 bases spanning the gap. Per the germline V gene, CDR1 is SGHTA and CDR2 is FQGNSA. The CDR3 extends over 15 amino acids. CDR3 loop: CASSLDPGASFEAFF. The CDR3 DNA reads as TGTGCCAGCAGCTTAGATCCGGGGGCTAGCTTTGAAGCTTTCTTT. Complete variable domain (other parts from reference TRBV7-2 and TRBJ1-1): GAGVSQSPSNKVTEKGKDVELRCDPISGHTALYWYRQSLGQGLEFLIYFQGNSAPDKSGLPSDRFSAERTGGSVSTLTIQRTQQEDSAVYLCASSLDPGASFEAFFGQGTRLTVV.

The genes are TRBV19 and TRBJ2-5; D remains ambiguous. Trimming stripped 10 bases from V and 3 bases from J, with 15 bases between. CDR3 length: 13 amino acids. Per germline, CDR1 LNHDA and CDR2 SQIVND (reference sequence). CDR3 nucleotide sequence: TGTGCCACCCGACTCCGAAAAGAAGAGACCCAGTACTTC. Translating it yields CATRLRKEETQYF.

CDR3 sequence (DNA): TGTGCCAGTAGGGGTGGGGACCTTCAAGCGGTCTACACCTTC. Its protein product is CASRGGDLQAVYTF. The chain joins TRBV19 to TRBJ1-2, with D possibly being TRBD1 (5 bases). V was shortened by 6 bases and J by 10 bases, with 21 bases between the two germline ends. Per the germline V gene, CDR1 is LNHDA and CDR2 is SQIVND (reference sequence). This CDR3 region has 14 residues.

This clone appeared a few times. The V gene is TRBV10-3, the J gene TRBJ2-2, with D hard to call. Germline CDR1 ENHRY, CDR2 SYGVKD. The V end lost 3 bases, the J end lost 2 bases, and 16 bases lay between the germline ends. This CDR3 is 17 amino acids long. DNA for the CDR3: TGTGCCATCAGTGATGGGATAGGTAACCAAAACACCGGGGAGCTGTTTTTT. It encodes CAISDGIGNQNTGELFF.

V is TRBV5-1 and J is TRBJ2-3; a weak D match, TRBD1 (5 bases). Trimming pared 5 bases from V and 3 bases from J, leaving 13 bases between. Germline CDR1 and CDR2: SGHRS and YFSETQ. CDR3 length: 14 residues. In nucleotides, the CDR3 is TGCGCCAGCAGTCGCCAGGGTGGGACAGATACGCAGTATTTT. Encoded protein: CASSRQGGTDTQYF. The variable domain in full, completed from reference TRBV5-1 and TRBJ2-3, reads KAGVTQTPRYLIKTRGQQVTLSCSPISGHRSVSWYQQTPGQGLQFLFEYFSETQRNKGNFPGRFSGRQFSNSRSEMNVSTLELGDSALYLCASSRQGGTDTQYFGPGTRLTVL.

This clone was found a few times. The chain's CDR3 is CASSPGLNQPQHF. The DNA for the CDR3 is TGTGCCAGCTCACCGGGTCTCAATCAGCCCCAGCATTTT. The chain carries TRBV18 and TRBJ1-5; D uncertain. This CDR3 spans 13 amino acids. The V gene lost 3 bases and the J gene lost 3 bases, with 6 bases spanning the gap. Germline V lookup: CDR1 KGHSH, CDR2 LQKENI.

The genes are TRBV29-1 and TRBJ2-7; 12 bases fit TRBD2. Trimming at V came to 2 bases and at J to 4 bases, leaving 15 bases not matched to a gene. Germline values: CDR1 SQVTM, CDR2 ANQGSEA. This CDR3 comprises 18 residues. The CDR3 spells CSVEKGLAGGLNLYEQYF. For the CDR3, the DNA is TGCAGCGTTGAAAAAGGGCTAGCGGGGGGGCTTAACCTGTACGAGCAGTACTTC.

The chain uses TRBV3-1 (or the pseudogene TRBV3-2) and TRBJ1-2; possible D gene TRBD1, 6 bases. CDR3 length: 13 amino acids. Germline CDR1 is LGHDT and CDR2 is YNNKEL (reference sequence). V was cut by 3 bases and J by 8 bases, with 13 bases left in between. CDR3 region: CASSHGGGGGYTF. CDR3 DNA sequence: TGTGCCAGCAGCCACGGGGGAGGGGGAGGCTACACCTTC.

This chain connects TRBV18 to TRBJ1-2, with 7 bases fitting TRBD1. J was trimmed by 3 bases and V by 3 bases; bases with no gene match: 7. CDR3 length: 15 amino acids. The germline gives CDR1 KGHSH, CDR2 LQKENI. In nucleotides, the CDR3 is TGTGCCAGCTCACCCGGACCCGGGACAGACTATGGCTACACCTTC. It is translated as CASSPGPGTDYGYTF. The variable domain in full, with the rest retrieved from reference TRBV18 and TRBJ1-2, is NAGVMQNPRHLVRRRGQEARLRCSPMKGHSHVYWYRQLPEEGLKFMVYLQKENIIDESGMPKERFSAEFPKEGPSILRIQQVVRGDSAAYFCASSPGPGTDYGYTFGSGTRLTVV.

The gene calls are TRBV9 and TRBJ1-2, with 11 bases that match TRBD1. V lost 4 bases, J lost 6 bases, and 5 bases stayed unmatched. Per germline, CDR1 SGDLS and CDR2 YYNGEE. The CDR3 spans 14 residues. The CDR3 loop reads CASSSRTGGDGYTF. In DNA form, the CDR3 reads TGTGCCAGCAGCTCTCGGACAGGGGGCGATGGCTACACCTTC.

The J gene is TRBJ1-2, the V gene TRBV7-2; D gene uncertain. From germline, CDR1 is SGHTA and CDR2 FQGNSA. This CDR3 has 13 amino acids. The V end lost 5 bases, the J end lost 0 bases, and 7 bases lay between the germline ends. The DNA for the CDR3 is TGTGCCAGCAGCGAGCCCCCTAACTATGGCTACACCTTC. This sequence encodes CASSEPPNYGYTF.

CDR3 in amino acids: CAWSGTAQETQYF. Here the CDR3 DNA reads TGTGCCTGGAGTGGAACAGCTCAAGAGACCCAGTACTTC. The chain combines TRBV30 with TRBJ2-5; D unclear. The CDR3 is 13 residues long. The V end was cut by 1 base, the J end by 2 bases, with 8 bases between. CDR1 GTSNPN and CDR2 SVGIG come from the germline V gene (reference sequence).

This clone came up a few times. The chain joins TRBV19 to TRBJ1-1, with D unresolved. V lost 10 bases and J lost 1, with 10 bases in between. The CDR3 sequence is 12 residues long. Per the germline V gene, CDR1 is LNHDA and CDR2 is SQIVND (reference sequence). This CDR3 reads CATLVPNTEAFF. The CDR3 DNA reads TGTGCCACCCTAGTCCCGAACACTGAAGCTTTCTTT.